Sequencing of this T cell receptor beta chain was carried out in a study of T cell responses to AZD1222 COVID-19 vaccine. The overall study: Second-dose schedules of about 4 or about 12 weeks were combined.

V gave up 4 bases and J gave up 4 bases, with 17 bases separating them. The CDR3 runs 15 residues. Germline values: CDR1 SGDLS, CDR2 YYNGEE. Study-level results: Donor demographics were predominantly white British with a female majority; clonal diversity may be underestimated.

Generated by immunoSEQ multiplex PCR, the TCRdb table keeps only in-frame clones and is missing some. The sample has 55,000 to 75,000 clones; less than 85% are singletons. The table lists this clone with a count of one. Its antigen remains unidentified. The chain combines TRBV9 with TRBJ1-1; the D gene is possibly TRBD1 (5 bases). The sequencing here drew on peripheral blood, taken on day 0 of AZD1222 vaccination. This TCR derives from an adult in good health. CDR3 in DNA: TGTGCCAGCAGCCCCCAACTAGGGGCCAGCACTGAAGCTTTCTTT. Its translation: CASSPQLGASTEAFF.